These T cell receptor beta chains were read from a single sample in a study of blood T cell repertoires in COVID-19. Profiling relied on immunoSEQ multiplex PCR, and the TCRdb table lists in-frame clones only, not all of them. Of just over 90,000 clones detected, roughly 79% appear once; the ten largest clones hold approximately 15%. What was sequenced was peripheral blood. These receptors were obtained from a human donor in a cohort sampled during active COVID-19. The CDR3 runs from the conserved cysteine through the conserved F or W. The D gene is left open where the match is weak. Clone size appears in some rows only: once, few, many, or a class for an expanded clone.

j_call clone_size d_call v_call cdr3_nt cdr3_aa
TRBJ2-2 once TRBD1 TRBV18 TGTGCCAGCTCCTCCCTTGCTTGGACAGGGGAAACCGGGGAGCTGTTTTTT CASSSLAWTGETGELFF
TRBJ2-1 . TRBD2 TRBV10-3 TGTGCCATCAGCCCTAGGACTAGCGGGAGTAATGAGCAGTTCTTC CAISPRTSGSNEQFF
TRBJ1-6 few TRBD1 TRBV7-2 TGTGCCAGCAGCGCGAAGACAGGGGGAACTTCACCCCTCCACTTT CASSAKTGGTSPLHF
TRBJ1-4 . TRBD1 TRBV5-1 TGCGCCAGCAGTAGGGCAGGGGGCACTAATGAAAAACTGTTTTTT CASSRAGGTNEKLFF
TRBJ2-3 . . TRBV27 TGTGCCAGCAGTTTATTTGGGACACCTACTAGCACAGATACGCAGTATTTT CASSLFGTPTSTDTQYF
TRBJ1-2 few . TRBV19 TGTGCCAGTAGTCTACGACAGTCCTATGGCTACACCTTC CASSLRQSYGYTF
TRBJ2-3 . TRBD2 TRBV6-5 TGTGCCAGCGAAAGACTAGCGGGGGGTGTAGATACGCAGTATTTT CASERLAGGVDTQYF
TRBJ2-1 . TRBD2 TRBV24-1 TGTGCCACCAGTGCAGCGGGGGGCAACAATGAGCAGTTCTTC CATSAAGGNNEQFF
TRBJ1-5 . TRBD1 TRBV7-9 TGTGCCAGCAGCTTGGGGTCTTCCGTGGACAGGGCCCATTTT CASSLGSSVDRAHF
TRBJ2-2 . TRBD1 TRBV9 TGTGCCAGCCATGGTCAGGGGGCCGGGGAGCTGTTTTTT CASHGQGAGELFF
TRBJ1-5 . . TRBV28 TGTGCCAGCACCTCTGGGGGGTCCGGCCAGCCCCAGCATTTT CASTSGGSGQPQHF
TRBJ1-1 . . TRBV28 TGTGCCAGCAGTTCGACAGGTTTGAACACTGAAGCTTTCTTT CASSSTGLNTEAFF
TRBJ2-5 . TRBD2 TRBV3-1/TRBV3-2 TGTGCCAGCAGCCAAGATCGCGCGGGAGAAGAGACCCAGTACTTC CASSQDRAGEETQYF
TRBJ1-6 . . TRBV9 TGTGCCAGCAGCGTCGCTGCGGATTCACCCCTCCACTTT CASSVAADSPLHF
TRBJ1-5 . TRBD1 TRBV5-1 TGCGCCAGCAGCTTGACAGGGGGCAATCAGCCCCAGCATTTT CASSLTGGNQPQHF
TRBJ1-5 . . TRBV28 TGTGCCAGCATGTTAGCGACAGGCGCCTCTTGGCCCCAGCATTTT CASMLATGASWPQHF
TRBJ1-5 . TRBD1 TRBV6-2/TRBV6-3 TGTGCCAGCAGTTCCCTAACGGACAGGCCGAATAGCAATCAGCCCCAGCATTTT CASSSLTDRPNSNQPQHF
TRBJ2-7 . TRBD1 TRBV5-5 TGTGCCAGCAGCTTTGGGACAGCCTACGAGCAGTACTTC CASSFGTAYEQYF
TRBJ2-6 . TRBD2 TRBV7-9 TGTGCCAGCAGCTTACATGTGGGGAGGGGTTCTGGGGCCAACGTCCTGACTTTC CASSLHVGRGSGANVLTF
TRBJ2-7 . TRBD2 TRBV11-2 TGTGCCAGCAGCCTATACCGTAGCGGGGCCCGAGACGAGCAGTACTTC CASSLYRSGARDEQYF
TRBJ2-1 . TRBD2 TRBV10-1 TGCGCCAGCAGCGAAGCGGGAAGCTCCTACAATGAGCAGTTCTTC CASSEAGSSYNEQFF
TRBJ2-1 few TRBD2 TRBV2 TGTGCCAGCAGTGAAAGGAGCGGGGGCCGAATCTACAATGAGCAGTTCTTC CASSERSGGRIYNEQFF
TRBJ2-7 . . TRBV5-1 TGCGCCAGCAGCCCTAGCCCCCGCAGCTCCTACGAGCAGTACTTC CASSPSPRSSYEQYF
TRBJ1-2 . . TRBV15 TGTGCCACCAGCAGAGATTTAGTCCTGAAGAATGGCTACACCTTC CATSRDLVLKNGYTF
TRBJ2-7 . TRBD2 TRBV6-5 TGTGCCAGCAGTTACTCGACGCGGGGGAACTACGAGCAGTACTTC CASSYSTRGNYEQYF
TRBJ1-6 few . TRBV2 TGTGCCAGCAGGCCCGAGAGGAATTCACCCCTCCACTTT CASRPERNSPLHF